A single T cell receptor beta chain is shown here with its context. Its antigen is still unknown. The data stem from a study of PD-1 blockade in mismatch repair-deficient tumors. Study at large: Enrolled about 2012-2016, patients had progressing, pretreated mismatch repair-deficient cancers of about twelve types.

Data came from immunoSEQ multiplex PCR; TCRdb stores just in-frame clones and leaves some out. The sample has over 20,000 clones, more than 80% seen once. Every patient had mismatch repair deficiency by PCR or immunohistochemistry. TCRs were sequenced from a few patients responding to pembrolizumab. Study findings and constraints: Rapid post-treatment expansion, then contraction, generally preceding radiologic response, marked tumor-resident clones.

This CDR3 contains 16 residues. Trimming left V 3 bases short and J 6 bases short, with 18 bases between. Per the germline V gene, CDR1 is KGHSH and CDR2 is LQKENI. The clonotype comes from an adult with mismatch repair-deficient cancer. The genes are TRBV18 and TRBJ2-1; the D call may be TRBD1 or TRBD2 (5 bases each). This sample comprised peripheral blood, obtained 12 weeks after starting pembrolizumab. CDR3: CASSPRGPSSSNEQFF. The CDR3 DNA follows: TGTGCCAGCTCACCCCGGGGACCTAGTAGCTCCAATGAGCAGTTCTTC.